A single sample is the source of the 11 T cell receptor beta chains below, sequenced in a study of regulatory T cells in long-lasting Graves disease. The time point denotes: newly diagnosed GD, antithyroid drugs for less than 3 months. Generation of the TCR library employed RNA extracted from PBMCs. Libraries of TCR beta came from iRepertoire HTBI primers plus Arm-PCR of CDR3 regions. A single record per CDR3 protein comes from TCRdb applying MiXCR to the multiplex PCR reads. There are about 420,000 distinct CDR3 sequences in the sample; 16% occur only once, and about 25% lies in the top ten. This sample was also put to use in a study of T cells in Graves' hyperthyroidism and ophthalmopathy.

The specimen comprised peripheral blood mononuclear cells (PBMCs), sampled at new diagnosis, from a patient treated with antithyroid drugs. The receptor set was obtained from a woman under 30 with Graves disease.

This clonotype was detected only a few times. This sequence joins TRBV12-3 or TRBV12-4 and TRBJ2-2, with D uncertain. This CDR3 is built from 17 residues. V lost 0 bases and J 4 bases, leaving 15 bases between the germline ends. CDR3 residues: CASSLATGPTGTGELFF. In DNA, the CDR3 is TGTGCCAGCAGTTTAGCGACCGGGCCCACGGGCACCGGGGAGCTGTTTTTT.

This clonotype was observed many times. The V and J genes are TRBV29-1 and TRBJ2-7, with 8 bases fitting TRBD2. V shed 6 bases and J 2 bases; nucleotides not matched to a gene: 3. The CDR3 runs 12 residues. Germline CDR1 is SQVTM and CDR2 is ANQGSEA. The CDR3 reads CSVVAGPYEQYF. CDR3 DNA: TGCAGCGTGGTAGCGGGGCCCTACGAGCAGTACTTC.

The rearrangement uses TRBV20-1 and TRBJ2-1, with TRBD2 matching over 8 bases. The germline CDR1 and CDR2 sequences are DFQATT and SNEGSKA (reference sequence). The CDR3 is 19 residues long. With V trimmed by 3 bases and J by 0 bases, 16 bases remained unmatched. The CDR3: CSARGKAGVIRFSYNEQFF. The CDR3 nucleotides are TGCAGTGCTAGGGGTAAAGCGGGAGTGATTCGGTTCTCCTACAATGAGCAGTTCTTC.

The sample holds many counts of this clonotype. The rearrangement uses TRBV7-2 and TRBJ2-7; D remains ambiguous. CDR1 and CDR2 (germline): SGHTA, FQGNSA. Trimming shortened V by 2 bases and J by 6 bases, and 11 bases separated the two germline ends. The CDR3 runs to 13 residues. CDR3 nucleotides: TGTGCCAGCAGCTTATTAGTGCGAGGCGAGCAGTACTTC. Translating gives CASSLLVRGEQYF.

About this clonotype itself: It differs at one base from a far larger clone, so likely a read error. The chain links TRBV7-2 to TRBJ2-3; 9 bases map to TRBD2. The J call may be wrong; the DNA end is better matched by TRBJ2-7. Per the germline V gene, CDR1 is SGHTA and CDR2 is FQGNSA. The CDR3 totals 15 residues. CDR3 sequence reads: CASSRTSGLYNEQYF. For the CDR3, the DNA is TGTGCCAGCAGCCGAACTAGCGGGCTGTACAATGAGCAGTACTTC.

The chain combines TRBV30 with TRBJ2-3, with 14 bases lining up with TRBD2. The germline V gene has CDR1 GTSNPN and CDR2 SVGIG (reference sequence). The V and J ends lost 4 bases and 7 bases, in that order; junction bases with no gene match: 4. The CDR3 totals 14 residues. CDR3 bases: TGTGCCTGGACCGGGACTAGCGGGAGCTATACGCAGTATTTT. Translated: CAWTGTSGSYTQYF. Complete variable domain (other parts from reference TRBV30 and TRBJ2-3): SQTIHQWPATLVQPVGSPLSLECTVEGTSNPNLYWYRQAAGRGLQLLFYSVGIGQISSEVPQNLSASRPQDRQFILSSKKLLLSDSGFYLCAWTGTSGSYTQYFGPGTRLTVL.

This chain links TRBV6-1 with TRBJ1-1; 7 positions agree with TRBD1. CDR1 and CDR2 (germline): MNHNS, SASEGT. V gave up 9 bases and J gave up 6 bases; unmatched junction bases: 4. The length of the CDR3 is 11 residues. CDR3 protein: CASHRGPEAFF. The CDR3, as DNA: TGTGCCAGTCACAGGGGACCTGAAGCTTTCTTT.

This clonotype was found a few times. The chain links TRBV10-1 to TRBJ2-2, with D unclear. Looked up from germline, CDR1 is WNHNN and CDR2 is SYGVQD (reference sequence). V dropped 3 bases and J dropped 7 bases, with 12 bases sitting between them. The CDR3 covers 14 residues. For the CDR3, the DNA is TGCGCCAGCAGTGACCCCGCGGTTGGCGGGGAGCTGTTTTTT. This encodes CASSDPAVGGELFF.

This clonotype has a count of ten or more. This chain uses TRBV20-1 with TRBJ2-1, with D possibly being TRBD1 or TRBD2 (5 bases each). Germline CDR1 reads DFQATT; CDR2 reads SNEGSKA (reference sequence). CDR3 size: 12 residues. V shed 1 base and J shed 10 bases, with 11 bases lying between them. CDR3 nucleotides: TGCAGTGCTAGAGCGGGGCGGCTGGAGCAGTTCTTC. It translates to CSARAGRLEQFF.

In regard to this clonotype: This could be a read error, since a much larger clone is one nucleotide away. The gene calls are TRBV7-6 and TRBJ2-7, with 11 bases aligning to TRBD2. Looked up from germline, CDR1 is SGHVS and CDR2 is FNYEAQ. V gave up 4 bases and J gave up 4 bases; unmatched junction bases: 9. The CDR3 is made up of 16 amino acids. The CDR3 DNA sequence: TGTGCCAGCAGCTCGATTAGCGGGAGGGCCTGGTACGAGCAGTACTTC. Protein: CASSSISGRAWYEQYF.

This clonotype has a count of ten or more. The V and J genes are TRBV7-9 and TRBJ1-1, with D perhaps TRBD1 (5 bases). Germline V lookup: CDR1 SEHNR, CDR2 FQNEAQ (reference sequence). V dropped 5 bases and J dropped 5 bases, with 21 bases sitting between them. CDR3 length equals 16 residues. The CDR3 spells CASSLQTQGFVTEAFF. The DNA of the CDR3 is TGTGCCAGCAGCCTCCAAACGCAGGGTTTTGTGACTGAAGCTTTCTTT. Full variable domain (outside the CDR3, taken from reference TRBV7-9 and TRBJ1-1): DTGVSQNPRHKITKRGQNVTFRCDPISEHNRLYWYRQTLGQGPEFLTYFQNEAQLEKSRLLSDRFSAERPKGSFSTLEIQRTEQGDSAMYLCASSLQTQGFVTEAFFGQGTRLTVV.